This T cell receptor beta chain was identified during a study of CD8 T cells in Susac syndrome. A quantity of 0.5 to 1 ug RNA underwent reverse transcription using random hexamers. One entry per CDR3 protein, called by TCRdb with MiXCR from the immunoSEQ multiplex PCR reads. The sample lists some 180,000 distinct CDR3 sequences; approximately 95% were seen once. CDR3 length: 15 residues. Trimming cost V 3 bases and J 2 bases, with 14 bases left between them. Sequencing of TCR beta was undertaken in CD8+ and CD4+ T cells derived from blood. Sequencing used CD4+ T cells from PBMCs. The origin of this receptor is a human donor in good health. The J gene is TRBJ2-7, the V gene TRBV12-3 or TRBV12-4, with D perhaps given as TRBD1 or TRBD2 (6 bases each). Written as DNA, the CDR3 is TGTGCCAGCAGTTTCGGAAGGGGGGCTCCCTACGAGCAGTACTTC. Its protein product is CASSFGRGAPYEQYF.